The 11 T cell receptor beta chains presented below share a single source sample, sequenced in a study of T cell repertoires in cytomegalovirus infection. TCRdb processed the reads anew with MiXCR; each CDR3 protein has one entry. The repertoire includes some 100,000 distinct CDR3 sequences, 20% to 30% of them detected once, and 39% sits in the top ten. Sequencing was performed on CD8+ T cells from PBMCs. These receptors all come from a human donor in good health (CMV status not recorded). Some clones in this sample may be carry-over from other donors' samples.

This chain uses TRBV7-2 with TRBJ2-1; TRBD2 aligns across 11 bases. CDR1 and CDR2 (germline): SGHTA, FQGNSA. This CDR3 has 16 amino acids. The junction had 2 bases not matched to a gene; V was cut back by 0 bases and J by 4 bases. The CDR3 region is CASSLAWTSGYNEQFF. CDR3 DNA sequence: TGTGCCAGCAGCTTAGCGTGGACTAGCGGGTACAATGAGCAGTTCTTC.

This clonotype was seen ten or more times. This chain uses TRBV6-6 with TRBJ1-2; D ambiguous. The germline gives CDR1 MNHNY, CDR2 SVGAGI (reference sequence). V lost 6 bases and J lost 2, with 22 bases in between. CDR3 length: 17 amino acids. The CDR3 region is CASRGYDGQSVNYGYTF. CDR3 coding DNA: TGTGCCAGCAGGGGGTATGATGGCCAATCGGTAAACTATGGCTACACCTTC.

The chain carries TRBV4-1 and TRBJ1-4; no clear D gene. V dropped 5 bases and J dropped 2 bases, with 15 bases sitting between them. In germline, CDR1 is MGHRA, CDR2 YSYEKL. The CDR3 consists of 16 residues. CDR3 sequence reads: CASSALRGWTNEKLFF. CDR3 DNA sequence: TGCGCCAGCAGCGCCCTACGGGGTTGGACTAATGAAAAACTGTTTTTT.

This clonotype has only a few counts. In DNA, the CDR3 is TGTGCCAGCAGCTGGAGTGGGGGCAATCAGCCCCAGCATTTT. Its protein is CASSWSGGNQPQHF. The V and J genes are TRBV7-9 and TRBJ1-5, with D unresolved. The CDR3 extends over 14 amino acids. Trimming stripped 4 bases from V and 2 bases from J, with 9 bases between. CDR1 SEHNR and CDR2 FQNEAQ come from the germline V gene (reference sequence).

CDR3 loop: CASSQDRDSYEQYF. The CDR3 nucleotides read TGCGCCAGCAGCCAAGACAGGGACTCGTACGAGCAGTACTTC. The chain has TRBV4-1 and TRBJ2-7; TRBD2 is a possible D gene (6 bases). The CDR3 covers 14 residues. Germline CDR1 reads MGHRA; CDR2 reads YSYEKL. Trimming pared 0 bases from V and 4 bases from J, leaving 10 bases between.

This clonotype was seen ten or more times. The rearrangement uses TRBV7-6 and TRBJ1-6; D unclear. Trimming took 1 base from V and 7 from J, leaving 11 bases between them. The CDR3 consists of 15 residues. Per germline, CDR1 SGHVS and CDR2 FNYEAQ. This CDR3 reads CASSLGEDSNSPLHF. In nucleotides, the CDR3 is TGTGCCAGCAGCTTAGGCGAGGACTCAAATTCACCCCTCCACTTT. The complete variable domain, with remaining parts taken from reference TRBV7-6 and TRBJ1-6, reads GAGVSQSPRYKVTKRGQDVALRCDPISGHVSLYWYRQALGQGPEFLTYFNYEAQQDKSGLPNDRFSAERPEGSISTLTIQRTEQRDSAMYRCASSLGEDSNSPLHFGNGTRLTVT.

This clonotype was seen ten or more times. J is TRBJ1-2 and V is TRBV7-2; D might be TRBD1 (6 bases). The CDR3 loop spans 16 amino acids. V was cut by 5 bases and J by 0 bases, with 16 bases left in between. CDR1 and CDR2 from the germline V gene are SGHTA and FQGNSA. The CDR3 protein is CASSPEGDGANYGYTF. As DNA, the CDR3 is TGTGCCAGCAGCCCCGAGGGGGACGGTGCTAACTATGGCTACACCTTC.

This clonotype showed up just once. The chain has TRBV25-1 and TRBJ2-1; 8 bases map to TRBD1. The CDR3 consists of 14 residues. Germline CDR1 and CDR2: MGHDK and SYGVNS. J gave up 3 bases and V 8 bases, and 6 bases lay outside the gene matches. In DNA, the CDR3 is TGTGCCAGCGTACACAGGGGGAGCTACAATGAGCAGTTCTTC. Protein: CASVHRGSYNEQFF. The variable domain in full, completed from reference TRBV25-1 and TRBJ2-1, reads EADIYQTPRYLVIGTGKKITLECSQTMGHDKMYWYQQDPGMELHLIHYSYGVNSTEKGDLSSESTVSRIRTEHFPLTLESARPSHTSQYLCASVHRGSYNEQFFGPGTRLTVL.

J is TRBJ1-1 and V is TRBV30; the match to TRBD1 covers 8 bases. J gave up 1 base and V 5 bases, and 3 bases lay outside the gene matches. Germline V gives CDR1 GTSNPN, CDR2 SVGIG (reference sequence). The CDR3 is 13 residues long. The CDR3 sequence is CAWGGQANTEAFF. In DNA, the CDR3 is TGTGCCTGGGGGGGACAGGCGAACACTGAAGCTTTCTTT.

Many counts were recorded for this clonotype. V gene TRBV7-2 combines with J gene TRBJ2-3; no reliable D call. This CDR3 is 12 amino acids long. V lost 2 bases to trimming and J lost 6 bases, with 6 bases between them. The germline V gene encodes CDR1 SGHTA and CDR2 FQGNSA. The CDR3 protein is CASSLMGDTQYF. The CDR3 DNA reads as TGTGCCAGCAGCTTAATGGGGGATACGCAGTATTTT. The full variable domain, completed using reference TRBV7-2 and TRBJ2-3, is GAGVSQSPSNKVTEKGKDVELRCDPISGHTALYWYRQSLGQGLEFLIYFQGNSAPDKSGLPSDRFSAERTGGSVSTLTIQRTQQEDSAVYLCASSLMGDTQYFGPGTRLTVL.

This clonotype was found a few times. The rearrangement uses TRBV28 and TRBJ1-6, with D unresolved. CDR3 length: 13 amino acids. Germline CDR1 and CDR2: MDHEN and SYDVKM. Trimming removed 1 base from V and 8 bases from J, with 6 bases in between. The CDR3 protein is CASSLLRDSPLHF. The CDR3 DNA reads as TGTGCCAGCAGTTTATTGAGGGATTCACCCCTCCACTTT.